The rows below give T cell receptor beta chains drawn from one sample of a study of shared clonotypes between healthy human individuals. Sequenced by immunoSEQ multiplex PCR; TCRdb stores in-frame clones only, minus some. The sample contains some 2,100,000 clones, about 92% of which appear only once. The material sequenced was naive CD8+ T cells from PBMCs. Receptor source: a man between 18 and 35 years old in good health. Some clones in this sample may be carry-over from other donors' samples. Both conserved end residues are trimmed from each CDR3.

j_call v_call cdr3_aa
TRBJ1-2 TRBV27 ASSLLAGGKDGYT
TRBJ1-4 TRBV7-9 ASSTPRGWEKLF
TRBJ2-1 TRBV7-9 ASSLKDVSSYNEQF
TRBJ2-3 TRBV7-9 ASSAGGVITDTQY
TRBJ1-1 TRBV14 ASSQYREMNTEAF
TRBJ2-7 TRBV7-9 ASSSWTGRYEQY
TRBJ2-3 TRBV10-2 ASTSTGQGATDTQY
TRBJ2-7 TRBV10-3 ATLPLGEAYEQY
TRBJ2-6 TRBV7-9 ASSLQPWALQEWANVLT
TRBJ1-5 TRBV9 ASNGGYSNQPQH
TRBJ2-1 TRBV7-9 ASSSQGAEGRNEQF
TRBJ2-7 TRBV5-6 ASSFGTWDYEQY
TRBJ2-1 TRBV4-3 ASSQAGSRYNEQF
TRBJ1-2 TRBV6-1 ASSEEWGILNYGYT
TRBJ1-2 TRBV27 ASTSNGGIDGYT
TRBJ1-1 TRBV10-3 AISVGQITEAF
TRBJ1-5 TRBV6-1 ASSGRHSNQPQH
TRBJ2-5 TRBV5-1 ASSLARTGQETQY
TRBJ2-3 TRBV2 ASSDRTISTDTQY
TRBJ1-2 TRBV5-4 ASSLSGSDSYT
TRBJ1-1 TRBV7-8 ASSPGWGNTEAF
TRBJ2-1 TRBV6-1 ASTRNEQF
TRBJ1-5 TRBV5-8 ASSLDRGYGNQPQH
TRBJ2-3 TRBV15 ATSSAVRTDTQY
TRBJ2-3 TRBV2 ASRWGSGSTDTQY
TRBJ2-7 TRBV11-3 ASSSRDRYNEQY
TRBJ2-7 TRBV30 AWRGTGAHEQY
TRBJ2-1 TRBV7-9 ASSLAVVAGDNEQF
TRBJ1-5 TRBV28 ASTAGAAQPQH
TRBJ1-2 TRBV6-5 ASTADSHDDYGYT
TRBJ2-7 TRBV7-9 ASSFWGLGAYEQY
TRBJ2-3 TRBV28 ASSLRMADTQY
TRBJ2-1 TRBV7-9 ASSLQGLEQF
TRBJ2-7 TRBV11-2 ASSLGIPGDSTSYEQY
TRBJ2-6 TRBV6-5 ASSYSSQGWANVLT
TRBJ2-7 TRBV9 ASARGGKGYEQY
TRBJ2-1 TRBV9 ASSVGGTLSSYNEQF
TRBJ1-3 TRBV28 ASTSSGWSSGNTIY
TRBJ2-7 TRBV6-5 ASSYSWGGNEQY
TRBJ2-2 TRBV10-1 ASSNGQGVGELF
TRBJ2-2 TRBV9 ASSVDVGELF
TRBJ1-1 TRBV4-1 ASSQPTRNTEAF
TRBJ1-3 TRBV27 ASSLRGPSGNTIY
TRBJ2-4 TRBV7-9 ASSLVRGAKNIQY
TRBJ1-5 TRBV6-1 ASSEGRSWGTQPQH
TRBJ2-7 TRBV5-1 ASSKGLAPFAGEQY
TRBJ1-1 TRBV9 ASSPGDSMNTEAF
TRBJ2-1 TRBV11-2 ASSTLSGRALTYNEQF
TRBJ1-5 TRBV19 ASSIDLEGAYNQPQH
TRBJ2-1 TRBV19 ASIGGLYNEQF
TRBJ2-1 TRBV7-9 ASSSQGFTLAEQF
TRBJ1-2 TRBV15 ATSDRPGSSDYGYT
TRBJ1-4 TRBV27 ASSQRSNEKLF
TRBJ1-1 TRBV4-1 ASSKGPDRENTEAF
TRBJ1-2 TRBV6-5 ASSSKRDRGNYGYT